This TCR beta chain was identified during a study of T-cell memory formation after mild COVID-19. Broader study findings: Detection of some responders pre-infection suggested pre-existing cross-reactive memory T cells participated.

This clonotype showed up just a few times. As yet, its antigen is unknown. TCRdb reprocessed the 5' RACE reads with MiXCR, giving one entry per CDR3 protein. Counted here are 470,000 or so distinct CDR3 sequences, nearly 25% occurring once; the ten biggest clones make up under 15%. The CDR3 sequence is 13 residues long. Germline assignment: CDR1 SGHVS and CDR2 FQNEAQ. V gave up 5 bases and J gave up 4 bases; unmatched junction bases: 4. The rearrangement uses TRBV7-8 and TRBJ1-2, with TRBD1 matching over 7 bases. The sample consisted of PBMCs or a T cell subset sorted from them (not recorded which). This receptor was identified in an adult woman who had mild COVID-19 (a few samples of this study predate the infection). Cell type and time point are not known. DNA for the CDR3: TGTGCCAGCAGCCCAGGGGGGCTCTATGGCTACACCTTC. As protein: CASSPGGLYGYTF. Variable domain in full (rest from reference TRBV7-8 and TRBJ1-2): GAGVSQSPRYKVAKRGQDVALRCDPISGHVSLFWYQQALGQGPEFLTYFQNEAQLDKSGLPSDRFFAERPEGSVSTLKIQRTQQEDSAVYLCASSPGGLYGYTFGSGTRLTVV.